This T cell receptor beta chain was profiled in a study of vaccination and CD4 T cells after COVID-19. The ends lost 8 bases at V and 3 bases at J; junction bases unmatched: 11. This CDR3 contains 15 residues. Turning to this clonotype: Its target is unknown.

Specified treatment: approximately 9-day PBMC culture with coronavirus spike peptide pools or control peptides (ViraFEST assay). Sequencing of DNA taken from cultured CD4+ T cells relied on the Oncomine TCR Beta short-read assay. TCRdb analysed the PCR reads with MiXCR anew, one entry per CDR3 protein. There are about 13,000 distinct CDR3 sequences in the sample; roughly 56% occur only once, and 15% to 20% lies in the top ten. Sequenced material: CD4+ T cells from blood, cultured in vitro. This chain connects TRBV5-3 to TRBJ1-2, with 9 bases lining up with TRBD1. TRBV5-3 falls under the ORF class, with uncertain function. The TCR originated in a human donor who had recovered from COVID-19. In DNA form, the CDR3 reads TGTGCCAGCAGCCTTGGGACAGGGCAAGACTATGGCTACACCTTC. Translating gives CASSLGTGQDYGYTF.